This T cell receptor beta chain was sequenced in a study of T cell repertoires in ileal Crohn's disease (dated by TCRdb to 2018 to 2020). Study-wide context: Median disease duration was approximately 8.3 years, and roughly a third of patients were identified as active smokers at the time of surgery. Postoperative therapy was given to about half of the patients, with thiopurines administered to fewer than 13 patients and anti-TNF agents administered to more than 15 patients. A total of around 150 mucosal samples from about 57 patients were sequenced, collected from several sites on the surgical specimen as well as at postoperative endoscopy. The study was conducted in parallel with a multicentre cohort built to find predictors of early endoscopic recurrence after ileocolonic resection. A Rutgeerts score above i0 was used to define endoscopic postoperative recurrence. TCR repertoire analysis was done in about 59 Crohn's disease patients from a prospective multicentre cohort. All patients had surgery for a complication: stricturing disease in approximately 61% and penetrating disease in approximately 39%. General findings and caveats noted by the study authors: Only a subgroup of patients, of unstated size, had mucosal CD4 and CD8 T cells sorted and sequenced. Compared with CD4 T cells, sorted CD8 T cells contained more high-frequency clones, which suggests that the mucosal expansions were mostly CD8. Patients who were active smokers at surgery had a significantly higher proportion of clonal expansions than non-smokers (about 27% vs 20%, p=0.02). Endoscopic recurrence was linked to a higher percentage of high-frequency clones at surgery, and recurrence occurred in every patient whose clonality exceeded 26.8% (18/57).

Adults with ileal or ileocolonic Crohn's disease for whom ileocolonic resection was indicated were considered eligible. Whole ileal mucosal biopsies were stored frozen at -80°C before DNA extraction. Genomic DNA was extracted from frozen whole biopsies using a TRizol-based method and was quantified with a NanoDrop 2000 spectrophotometer. As concerns this clone: No cognate antigen has been identified for it. Within one base of it there is no much larger clone, and no base qualities were kept.

For commercial TCRB immunosequencing, 400 to 550 nanograms of biopsy DNA were submitted for each sample. Adaptive Biotechnology amplified CDR3 regions from genomic DNA with a two-step multiplex PCR that controlled for amplification bias. In the first PCR, primers covered every V and J gene segment, and in the second PCR, barcodes and Illumina adapters were added. An Illumina instrument was used to sequence the CDR3 libraries. As for the original processing: Vendor-provided pipelines were combined with custom analysis of raw data in R/Bioconductor under R version 3.3.0. Clonality, which ranges from 0 to 1, was calculated as the inverse of the normalised Shannon entropy across all productive clones. High-frequency clones were defined as the repertoire share of the top 100 clones, retaining only clones passing a 95% confidence test. The Simpson index measured repertoire diversity, and the Morisita-Horn index measured overlap between samples. The immuneACCESS repertoire file appears here via TCRdb, limited to in-frame rearrangements. These files lack a portion of the clones; in checked studies, under half of the deficit traces to unresolved V genes, and the cause of the others is not known. The V and J calls and the clone size are those of that table, but D and trimming were determined from the DNA. This sample lists 5,500 to 8,000 clones; around 80% were detected once. Roughly 8.4% of the sample is held by the ten biggest clonotypes.

The receptor was derived from an adult with Crohn's disease. Sequencing used ileal tissue.

The CDR3 region has the sequence CASSFITGTSWYEQYF. The DNA is TGTGCCAGCAGTTTCATTACCGGGACTAGCTGGTACGAGCAGTACTTC. Here the chain combines TRBV27 and TRBJ2-7, with 9 middle bases fitting TRBD2. From a lookup of the germline V gene (reference sequence), CDR1 and CDR2 are MNHEY and SMNVEV. From its cysteine to its phenylalanine, the CDR3 spans 16 amino acids. The DNA shown is the 48-base CDR3, in frame from base 1. V lost 3 bases and J lost 4 bases, and the count of bases not matched to a germline gene is 10.